The 3 T cell receptor beta chains below come from one sample, sequenced in a study of blood T cell repertoires in COVID-19. Assay: immunoSEQ multiplex PCR; the TCRdb copy retains only in-frame clones and omits some. Among under 120,000 clones listed, approximately 84% were seen once. Sequencing was done on a sample of peripheral blood. The receptors stem from a human donor in a cohort sampled during active COVID-19.

The chain employs TRBV7-2 and TRBJ1-3, with D possibly matching TRBD1 (6 bases). Germline V lookup: CDR1 SGHTA, CDR2 FQGNSA. There are 16 residues in the CDR3. V shed 2 bases and J shed 0 bases, with 11 bases lying between them. The chain's CDR3 is CASSLQGPVSGNTIYF. In DNA form, the CDR3 reads TGTGCCAGCAGCTTACAGGGGCCTGTCTCTGGAAACACCATATATTTT. Variable domain in full (rest from reference TRBV7-2 and TRBJ1-3): GAGVSQSPSNKVTEKGKDVELRCDPISGHTALYWYRQSLGQGLEFLIYFQGNSAPDKSGLPSDRFSAERTGGSVSTLTIQRTQQEDSAVYLCASSLQGPVSGNTIYFGEGSWLTVV.

The V gene is TRBV3-1 (or the pseudogene TRBV3-2), the J gene TRBJ2-7; possibly TRBD2 for D (6 bases). Trimming removed 6 bases from V and 6 bases from J, with 36 bases in between. From germline, CDR1 is LGHDT and CDR2 YNNKEL (reference sequence). The CDR3 runs to 20 residues. CDR3 region: CASRRGKTNTPDLGRCEQYF. Written as DNA, the CDR3 is TGTGCCAGCAGGCGGGGAAAAACGAATACACCTGATCTAGGACGGTGCGAGCAGTACTTC.

V gene TRBV13 combines with J gene TRBJ2-1; TRBD2 agrees at 11 bases. The CDR3 totals 17 residues. V shed 0 bases and J 7 bases; nucleotides not matched to a gene: 8. Germline V gene sequence: CDR1 PRHDT, CDR2 FYEKMQ (reference sequence). The CDR3 coding sequence is TGTGCCAGCAGCTTAGGCGTTAGCGGGAGGGCCGGGAATGAGCAGTTCTTC. The encoded protein is CASSLGVSGRAGNEQFF.